The 11 T cell receptor beta chains reported below all come from one sample, sequenced in a study of T cell repertoires in cytomegalovirus infection. A single record per CDR3 protein comes from TCRdb applying MiXCR to the reads. The table lists approximately 910,000 distinct CDR3 sequences, approximately 30% of them singletons. Their cognate antigens are unknown. The material sequenced was cultured CD8+ T cells from PBMCs, taken from culture after CMV antigen stimulation. These receptors all stem from a human donor in good health (CMV status not recorded). Some clones in this sample may be carry-over from other donors' samples.

This clonotype was seen repeatedly, ten times or more. The chain uses TRBV7-6 and TRBJ2-3; a possible D gene is TRBD1 (5 bases). With 5 bases removed from V and 2 bases from J, the gap between germline ends came to 14 bases. The CDR3 has 15 amino acids. Germline V gene sequence: CDR1 SGHVS, CDR2 FNYEAQ. The CDR3 coding sequence is TGTGCCAGCAGCCCGGACGTGGGGCACACAGATACGCAGTATTTT. Translation gives CASSPDVGHTDTQYF.

The chain links TRBV7-6 to TRBJ2-1; TRBD2 matches at 9 bases. Germline V gene sequence: CDR1 SGHVS, CDR2 FNYEAQ. Losses at the gene ends were 1 base for V and 8 bases for J; bases not matched to a gene: 6. The CDR3 is 15 amino acids. The CDR3 DNA reads TGTGCCAGCAGCTTAGTTGCGGGGGGGTTCGATGAGCAGTTCTTC. It encodes CASSLVAGGFDEQFF.

The rearrangement joins TRBV27 to TRBJ2-1; a weak D match, TRBD1 (7 bases). Germline V gives CDR1 MNHEY, CDR2 SMNVEV (reference sequence). This CDR3 is built from 12 residues. CDR3 DNA sequence: TGTGTGACAGGGAGGCCCTACAATGAGCAGTTCTTC. It specifies CVTGRPYNEQFF.

The sample holds many counts of this clonotype. The gene calls are TRBV4-1 and TRBJ1-5; no reliable D call. V lost 6 bases and J 2 bases, leaving 11 bases between the germline ends. In germline, CDR1 is MGHRA, CDR2 YSYEKL. The CDR3 contains 14 residues. CDR3 sequence reads: CASSPREGNQPQHF. The CDR3 DNA sequence: TGCGCCAGCAGTCCTAGGGAGGGCAATCAGCCCCAGCATTTT.

This clonotype was found many times. The chain has TRBV15 and TRBJ2-1, with TRBD2 matching 11 bases. Trimming cost V 2 bases and J 7 bases; bases outside gene matches: 4. The CDR3 runs to 15 residues. The germline V gene encodes CDR1 LNHNV and CDR2 YYDKDF (reference sequence). The CDR3 DNA reads TGTGCCACCAGCAGACAACTAGCGGGGGTGAATGAGCAGTTCTTC. It codes for CATSRQLAGVNEQFF.

The table lists this clonotype with a few counts. The gene calls are TRBV6-6 and TRBJ2-7, with a weak D call TRBD2 (5 bases). Germline V lookup: CDR1 MNHNY, CDR2 SVGAGI (reference sequence). V lost 0 bases and J 0 bases, leaving 12 bases between the germline ends. The CDR3 runs to 16 residues. In DNA form, the CDR3 reads TGTGCCAGCAGTTACTCGAGGGAACAGTTCTCCTACGAGCAGTACGTC. Protein product: CASSYSREQFSYEQYV.

This clonotype was seen many times. This chain joins TRBV7-8 and TRBJ2-7; D may be TRBD1 (6 bases). V was shortened by 1 base and J by 2 bases, with 18 bases between the two germline ends. Germline V lookup: CDR1 SGHVS, CDR2 FQNEAQ. This CDR3 has 17 amino acids. The CDR3, as DNA: TGTGCCAGCAGCTTAGAAGAGGGGGTCGGACATCCCTACGAGCAGTACGTC. Amino acid sequence: CASSLEEGVGHPYEQYV.

This clonotype was detected a few times. The rearrangement links TRBV9 to TRBJ1-2; D ambiguous. The germline V gene encodes CDR1 SGDLS and CDR2 YYNGEE. CDR3 length: 16 amino acids. Trimming took 4 bases from V and 2 from J, leaving 18 bases between them. In DNA form, the CDR3 reads TGTGCCAGCAGCTTAAGCTCCTCTGGCCCCAACTATGGCTACACCTTC. It codes for CASSLSSSGPNYGYTF. The full variable domain, completed using reference TRBV9 and TRBJ1-2, is DSGVTQTPKHLITATGQRVTLRCSPRSGDLSVYWYQQSLDQGLQFLIQYYNGEERAKGNILERFSAQQFPDLHSELNLSSLELGDSALYFCASSLSSSGPNYGYTFGSGTRLTVV.

The V and J genes are TRBV10-3 and TRBJ2-5; the D gene is possibly TRBD2 (6 bases). V was trimmed by 6 bases and J by 2 bases, leaving 7 bases between them. Germline CDR1 is ENHRY and CDR2 is SYGVKD. There are 12 residues in the CDR3. The CDR3 here is CAIRGGQETQYF. CDR3 nucleotides: TGTGCCATCAGGGGGGGTCAAGAGACCCAGTACTTC.

This clonotype was seen a few times. J is TRBJ1-2 and V is TRBV7-8, with D perhaps TRBD1 (6 bases). V was shortened by 1 base and J by 6 bases, with 15 bases between the two germline ends. CDR1 SGHVS and CDR2 FQNEAQ come from the germline V gene. The CDR3 is made up of 15 amino acids. For the CDR3, the DNA is TGTGCCAGCAGCTTAGGCCTAGGGGGGGGCGATGGCTACACCTTC. This codes for CASSLGLGGGDGYTF.

This clonotype was counted only a few times. The CDR3 region is CASSQEKRLPENYEQYV. In DNA form, the CDR3 reads TGTGCCAGCAGCCAAGAGAAGAGACTACCGGAAAACTACGAGCAGTACGTC. V is TRBV4-2 and J is TRBJ2-7; possible D gene TRBD2, 5 bases. This CDR3 has 17 residues. Trimming took off 0 bases at V and 3 bases at J, with 18 bases between the two ends. From germline, CDR1 is LGHNA and CDR2 YNFKEQ.